The TCR beta chain under discussion was sequenced for a study of glioma-infiltrating T cells after dendritic cell vaccination. On the study more broadly: Monocyte-derived dendritic cells, cultured seven days with IL-4 and GM-CSF, were pulsed with autologous tumor lysate.

Looked up from germline, CDR1 is SGHVS and CDR2 is FQNEAQ. The CDR3 sequence is 14 residues long. V trimming: 3 bases; J trimming: 4 bases; junction bases outside the gene matches: 5. The repertoire was sequenced with immunoSEQ multiplex PCR; TCRdb's copy has only in-frame clones and lacks some. The data contain about 110,000 clones, around 91% of them seen just once; the ten biggest clones take up 2.7%. This sample's time point: after dendritic cell vaccination, including at tumor progression/relapse. The gene calls are TRBV7-8 and TRBJ2-5, with 7 bases matching TRBD1. The sequences come from blood, collected after dendritic cell vaccination. This receptor was identified in a human donor with glioblastoma. The chain's CDR3 is CASSFAGGSETQYF. As DNA, the CDR3 is TGTGCCAGCAGCTTCGCAGGGGGTTCAGAGACCCAGTACTTC.